This TCR beta chain was identified during a study of beta chain features in type 1 diabetes. In the study overall: Patients shared similar age, gender and cell yields with healthy donors. Taken together, all samples contributed some 98 million examined sorted cells. Whole-study findings and limits: Over-representation of high TCR-expressing cells was a possible consequence of cDNA sequencing. There was a moderate but significant shortening of TCRB CDR3s in all four CD4+ subsets of Type 1 diabetes patients.

Of the isolated RNA, all was reverse transcribed, and so the sequenced material was expressed TCRB transcripts. Profiling relied on immunoSEQ multiplex PCR, and the TCRdb table lists in-frame clones only, not all of them. The sample holds 300,000 to 400,000 clones, roughly 12% seen once. In its sample, this clone was seen a few times. The antigen is unknown. The sample taken for sequencing was naive CD4+ T cells from blood. The sequence was collected from a man aged 18 to 30 in good health.

The CDR3 DNA reads as TGTGCCAGCTCAGCACAGGAGGCCTTGAACACCGGGGAGCTGTTTTTT. Translating it yields CASSAQEALNTGELFF. The rearrangement uses TRBV18 and TRBJ2-2, with D perhaps matching TRBD1 or TRBD2 (5 bases each). V was trimmed by 5 bases and J by 1 base, leaving 14 bases between them. The CDR3 covers 16 residues. Germline V gene lookup returns CDR1 KGHSH and CDR2 LQKENI.